These T cell receptor beta chains were read from a single sample in a study of shared clonotypes between healthy human individuals. TCRdb's table, derived via immunoSEQ multiplex PCR, lists solely in-frame clones and lacks some. The data contain around 1,100,000 clones, approximately 80% of them seen just once; the ten biggest clones take up 0.85% to 1%. Material for sequencing was memory CD4+ T cells from PBMCs. The origin of the receptors is a man aged 18-30 years in good health. Some clones in this sample may be carry-over from other donors' samples. Each CDR3 is given with its conserved first and last residue. Fields, in order: V gene, clone size, J gene, CDR3 protein. Size tells how often a clone was seen (once, few, many) or the class of an expanded clone, and some rows leave it out.

>TRBV5-6|.|TRBJ1-4
CASSLRRSRGLKEKLFF
>TRBV30|.|TRBJ2-1
CAWSVRPSGRQFF
>TRBV7-3|few|TRBJ2-3
CASSRGSSSGTDTQYF
>TRBV5-6|.|TRBJ2-1
CASSTGTGFSYNEQFF
>TRBV19|once|TRBJ1-2
CASSISGLTNYGYTF
>TRBV5-6|.|TRBJ2-1
CASSEGLAVLLSSYNEQFF
>TRBV5-1|once|TRBJ1-4
CASSEAQPWGEKLFF
>TRBV7-6|many|TRBJ1-1
CASSAVAGDTEAFF
>TRBV18|once|TRBJ1-1
CASSPATRLNTEAFF
>TRBV28|.|TRBJ1-2
CASRTPGVSYGYTF
>TRBV10-3|.|TRBJ2-3
CAISEGVVDTQYF
>TRBV7-8|.|TRBJ1-2
CASSLERYYGYTF